This T cell receptor beta chain was captured in a study of response to subunit inactivated influenza vaccine. General study results and limits: The authors proposed limited new T cell recruitment per seasonal influenza vaccination.

Germline CDR1 is LNHDA and CDR2 is SQIVND (reference sequence). This CDR3 comprises 13 residues. V dropped 6 bases and J dropped 5; count of bases not matched to a gene: 6. This clonotype occurred a few times. Its antigen is still unknown. TCRdb used MiXCR to reprocess the RT-PCR reads, holding one entry per CDR3 protein. The repertoire includes roughly 760,000 distinct CDR3 sequences, approximately 22% of them detected once, and roughly 10% sits in the top ten. The chain combines TRBV19 with TRBJ1-1, with 7 bases fitting TRBD1. This receptor was identified in a man in his fifties or sixties who received an inactivated influenza vaccine. The material sequenced was PBMCs from blood, taken more than 4 days after vaccination. CDR3 nucleotides: TGTGCCAGTAGCGGACAGGTTTGGACTGAAGCTTTCTTT. Its translation is CASSGQVWTEAFF. Based on the CDR3 plus reference TRBV19 and TRBJ1-1, the full variable domain is DGGITQSPKYLFRKEGQNVTLSCEQNLNHDAMYWYRQDPGQGLRLIYYSQIVNDFQKGDIAEGYSVSREKKESFPLTVTSAQKNPTAFYLCASSGQVWTEAFFGQGTRLTVV.